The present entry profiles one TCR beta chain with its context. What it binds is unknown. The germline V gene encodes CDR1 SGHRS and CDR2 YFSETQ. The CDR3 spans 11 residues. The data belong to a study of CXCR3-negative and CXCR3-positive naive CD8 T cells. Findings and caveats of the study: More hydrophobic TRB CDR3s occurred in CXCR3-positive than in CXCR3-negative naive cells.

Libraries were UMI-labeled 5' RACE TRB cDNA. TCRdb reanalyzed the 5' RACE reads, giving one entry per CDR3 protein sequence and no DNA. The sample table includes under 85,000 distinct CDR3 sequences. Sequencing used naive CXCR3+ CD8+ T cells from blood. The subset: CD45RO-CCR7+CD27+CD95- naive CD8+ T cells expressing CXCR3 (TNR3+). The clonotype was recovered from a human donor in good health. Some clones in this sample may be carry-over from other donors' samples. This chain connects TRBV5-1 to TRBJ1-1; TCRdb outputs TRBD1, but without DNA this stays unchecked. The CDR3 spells CASKEGAAAFF.